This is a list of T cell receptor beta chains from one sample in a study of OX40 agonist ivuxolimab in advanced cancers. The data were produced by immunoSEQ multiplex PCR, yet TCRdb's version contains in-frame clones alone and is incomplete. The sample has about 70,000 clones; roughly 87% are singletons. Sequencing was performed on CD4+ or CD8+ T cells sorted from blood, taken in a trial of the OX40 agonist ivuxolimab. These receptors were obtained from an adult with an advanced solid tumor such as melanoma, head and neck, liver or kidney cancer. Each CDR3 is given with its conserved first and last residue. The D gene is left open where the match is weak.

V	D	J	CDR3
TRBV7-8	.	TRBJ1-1	CASIAGAVPREAFF
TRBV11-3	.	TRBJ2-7	CASSSKDGTSPTYEQYF
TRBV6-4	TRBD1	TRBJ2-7	CASSPTGNSYEQYF
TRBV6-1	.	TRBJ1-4	CASRINEKLFF
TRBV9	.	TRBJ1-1	CASSVEGPF
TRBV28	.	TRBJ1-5	CASSSLVEPQHF
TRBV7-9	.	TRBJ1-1	CASSSPQLVRVNTEAFF
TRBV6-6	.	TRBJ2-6	CASSQGYSGANVLTF
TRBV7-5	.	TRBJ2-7	CARSLEPGQGYEQYF
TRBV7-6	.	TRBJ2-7	CASSASYEQYF
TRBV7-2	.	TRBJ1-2	CASSLAGRSNYGYTF
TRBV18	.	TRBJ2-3	CASSAGQGDTQYF
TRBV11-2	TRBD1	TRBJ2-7	CASRRGQGFGEQYF
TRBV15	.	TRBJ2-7	CATSSSNLSYEQYF
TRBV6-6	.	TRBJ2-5	CASSYPQETQYF
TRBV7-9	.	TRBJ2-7	CASSLGVSYEQYF
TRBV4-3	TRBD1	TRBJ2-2	CASSPRQGAGELFF
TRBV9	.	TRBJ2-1	CASSVVGSSYNEQFF
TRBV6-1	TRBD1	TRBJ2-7	CASSGSGTGSSYEQYF
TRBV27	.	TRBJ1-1	CASSFRQYTEAFF
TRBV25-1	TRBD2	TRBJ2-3	CASTAGGSTDTQYF
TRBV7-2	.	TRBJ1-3	CASSTGDSGNTIYF
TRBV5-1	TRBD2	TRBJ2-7	CASSLALAEAYEQYF
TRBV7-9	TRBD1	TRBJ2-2	CASTQTGGTGELFF
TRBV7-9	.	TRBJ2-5	CASSFSQREETQYF
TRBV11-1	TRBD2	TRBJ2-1	CASSPDGLAAINEQFF
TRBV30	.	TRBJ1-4	CAWSAGNGGKLFF
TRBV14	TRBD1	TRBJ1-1	CASSQVRTGVNTEAFF
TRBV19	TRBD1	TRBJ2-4	CASRQGTALAKNIQYF
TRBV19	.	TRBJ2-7	CASSIAFQATSYEQYF
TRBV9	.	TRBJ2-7	CASSPGVTYEQYF
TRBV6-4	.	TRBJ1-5	CAKDPRPRGDSNQPQHF
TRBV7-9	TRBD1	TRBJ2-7	CASTGQGARDEQYF
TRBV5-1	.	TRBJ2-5	CASSLEGGQETQYF
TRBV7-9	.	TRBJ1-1	CASRTALAEGTEAFF
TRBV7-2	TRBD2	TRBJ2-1	CATLLRGGVTYEQFF
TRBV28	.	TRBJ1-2	CASSFAQPGAHGYTF
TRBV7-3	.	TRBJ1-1	CASSLWVNTEAFF
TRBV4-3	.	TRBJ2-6	CASSPGRASQSRANVLTF
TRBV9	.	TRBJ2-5	CASSARQGGETQYF
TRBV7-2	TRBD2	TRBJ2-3	CASSFASGGQKPRGGTQYF
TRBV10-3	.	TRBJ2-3	CAIRPDGGTDTQYF
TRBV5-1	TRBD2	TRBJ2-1	CASSLGTSSEQFF
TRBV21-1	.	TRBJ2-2	CASSFPGTSGLTGELFF
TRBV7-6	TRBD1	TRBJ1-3	CASSLSRTGGLGNTIYF
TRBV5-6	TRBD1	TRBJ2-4	CASSSYGTGRIQYF
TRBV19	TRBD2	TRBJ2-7	CASSTSPGTSGGTSYEQYF
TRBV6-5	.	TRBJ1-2	CASSSPQGGYGYTF
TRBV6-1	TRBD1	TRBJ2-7	CASRVGTGSNEQYF
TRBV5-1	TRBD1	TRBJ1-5	CASSRQGGSNQPQHF
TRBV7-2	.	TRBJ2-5	CASSLGWRETQYF